The 20 T cell receptor beta chains listed next were all sequenced from one sample in a study of blood T cell repertoires in COVID-19. Profiling relied on immunoSEQ multiplex PCR, and the TCRdb table lists in-frame clones only, not all of them. The sample lists about 300,000 clones; nearly 90% were seen once. The sample taken for sequencing was peripheral blood. The receptors shown here come from a woman aged 30 to 39 with COVID-19, enrolled during active disease.

The rearrangement links TRBV5-6 to TRBJ2-1; TRBD1 is a possible D gene (6 bases). V lost 5 bases to trimming and J lost 3 bases, with 9 bases between them. Germline assignment: CDR1 SGHDT and CDR2 YYEEEE. The CDR3 is 13 residues long. The CDR3 spells CASRRGGYNEQFF. DNA of the CDR3: TGTGCCAGCAGACGAGGGGGCTACAATGAGCAGTTCTTC.

The chain links TRBV9 to TRBJ2-3; 8 bases align to TRBD2. The CDR3 covers 15 residues. Germline CDR1 reads SGDLS; CDR2 reads YYNGEE. V was clipped by 0 bases and J by 4 bases; unmatched bases: 4. CDR3 in amino acids: CASSVVAGISDTQYF. The CDR3 DNA is TGTGCCAGCAGCGTAGTAGCGGGGATATCAGATACGCAGTATTTT.

The chain has TRBV18 and TRBJ2-5, with 8 bases lining up with TRBD1. J lost 7 bases, V lost 6 bases, and 7 bases had no gene match. Germline V lookup: CDR1 KGHSH, CDR2 LQKENI. This CDR3 has 13 residues. CDR3 sequence: CASSLDRVATQYF. The DNA of the CDR3 is TGTGCCAGCTCCCTGGACAGGGTGGCGACCCAGTACTTC.

This clone has a single count. The chain joins TRBV7-3 to TRBJ2-5; D possibly corresponds to TRBD2 (6 bases). CDR1 is SGHTA, CDR2 FQGTGA, per germline. The CDR3 covers 13 residues. The V end lost 8 bases, the J end lost 5 bases, and 15 bases lay between the germline ends. The CDR3 nucleotides read TGTGCCAGCGCCTCAACACGGGGGGAGACCCAGTACTTC. It codes for CASASTRGETQYF.

The chain carries TRBV28 and TRBJ2-1; D is unclear. The V gene lost 6 bases and the J gene lost 7 bases, with 7 bases spanning the gap. The CDR3 is 11 amino acids. Germline loops: CDR1 MDHEN, CDR2 SYDVKM. The chain's CDR3 is CASSLKNEQFF. For the CDR3, the DNA is TGTGCCAGCAGCCTAAAGAATGAGCAGTTCTTC.

V gene TRBV6-5 combines with J gene TRBJ2-5, with TRBD2 matching 7 bases. The CDR3 is made up of 13 amino acids. CDR1 and CDR2 from the germline V gene are MNHEY and SVGAGI. V shed 4 bases and J 5 bases; nucleotides not matched to a gene: 4. In DNA, the CDR3 is TGTGCCAGCAGTTTGCGGGGGACGGAGACCCAGTACTTC. Protein product: CASSLRGTETQYF.

The gene calls are TRBV18 and TRBJ2-7; weak D call: TRBD2 (5 bases). CDR1 and CDR2 (germline): KGHSH, LQKENI. This CDR3 spans 14 amino acids. V dropped 2 bases and J dropped 6 bases, with 14 bases sitting between them. CDR3 protein: CASSPSLHRGEQYV. The CDR3 region has the DNA TGTGCCAGCTCACCAAGTCTGCACCGGGGCGAGCAGTACGTC.

This sequence joins TRBV29-1 and TRBJ1-1; 7 bases are a match to TRBD1. The germline V gene has CDR1 SQVTM and CDR2 ANQGSEA. Losses at the gene ends were 8 bases for V and 6 bases for J; bases not matched to a gene: 6. The CDR3 has 11 residues. This chain's CDR3 is CSTTGVAEAFF. The CDR3 nucleotides read TGCAGCACTACAGGGGTGGCTGAAGCTTTCTTT.

This chain uses TRBV6-2 or TRBV6-3 with TRBJ2-7, with D tentatively TRBD2 (6 bases). This CDR3 contains 14 residues. Germline CDR1 MNHEY, CDR2 SVGEGT. Trimming left V 1 base short and J 6 bases short, with 13 bases between. This CDR3 reads CASSYYGGDVEQYF. Here the CDR3 DNA reads TGTGCCAGCAGTTACTACGGAGGGGATGTCGAGCAGTACTTC.

The rearrangement uses TRBV4-1 and TRBJ2-3; TRBD2 agrees at 8 bases. Germline lookup yields CDR1 MGHRA and CDR2 YSYEKL. The V segment lost 1 base and the J segment 4 bases; nucleotides outside the gene matches: 7. This CDR3 is built from 16 residues. The CDR3, as DNA: TGCGCCAGCAGCCAAGCTTTCGGGGGGGGTGCAGATACGCAGTATTTT. Its translation: CASSQAFGGGADTQYF.

The chain couples TRBV20-1 to TRBJ1-6, with 9 bases that match TRBD1. Losses at the gene ends were 6 bases for V and 8 bases for J; bases not matched to a gene: 8. Germline V gene lookup returns CDR1 DFQATT and CDR2 SNEGSKA (reference sequence). The CDR3 contains 14 residues. The CDR3 DNA reads as TGCAGTGCCAGTCCGACAGGGGGTTATTCACCCCTCCACTTT. Protein product: CSASPTGGYSPLHF.

The chain has TRBV19 and TRBJ1-1; D not certain. The CDR3 runs to 14 residues. The germline CDR1 and CDR2 sequences are LNHDA and SQIVND (reference sequence). V was pared by 6 bases and J by 7 bases, with 18 bases between. The CDR3 is CASRLAAGSFEAFF. CDR3 DNA: TGTGCCAGTAGGTTGGCCGCAGGCAGCTTTGAAGCTTTCTTT.

The chain is built from TRBV7-3 and TRBJ2-2; weak D call: TRBD1 (5 bases). The germline V gene has CDR1 SGHTA and CDR2 FQGTGA. CDR3 size: 16 residues. Deletions cut 5 bases from V and 1 base from J, with 14 bases between. This CDR3 is CASSAPMDMNTGELFF. As DNA, the CDR3 is TGTGCCAGCAGCGCCCCGATGGACATGAACACCGGGGAGCTGTTTTTT.

This sequence joins TRBV5-4 and TRBJ2-5; 9 bases agree with TRBD2. The V segment lost 5 bases and the J segment 5 bases; nucleotides outside the gene matches: 7. The CDR3 runs 14 residues. Germline V gene sequence: CDR1 SGHNT, CDR2 YYREEE (reference sequence). CDR3: CASSSLGTSETQYF. The CDR3, as DNA: TGTGCCAGCAGTTCCCTCGGGACTAGCGAGACCCAGTACTTC.

This chain uses TRBV7-9 with TRBJ2-3; the D gene is possibly TRBD2 (7 bases). The germline V and J ends were trimmed by 0 bases and 5 bases, with 9 bases remaining between them. The CDR3 is 14 amino acids. CDR1 and CDR2 from the germline V gene are SEHNR and FQNEAQ (reference sequence). The CDR3 loop reads CASSLAGGQDTQYF. DNA of the CDR3: TGTGCCAGCAGCTTAGCGGGGGGGCAAGATACGCAGTATTTT.

This clone occurred a few times. The CDR3: CASRSMNTEAFF. The CDR3 coding sequence is TGTGCCAGCAGATCCATGAACACTGAAGCTTTCTTT. The rearrangement uses TRBV6-5 and TRBJ1-1; D uncertain. V was pared by 6 bases and J by 0 bases, with 5 bases between. CDR3 length equals 12 residues. Germline values: CDR1 MNHEY, CDR2 SVGAGI.

The gene calls are TRBV7-2 and TRBJ2-7; 8 nucleotides align to TRBD1. The germline V gene encodes CDR1 SGHTA and CDR2 FQGNSA. This CDR3 comprises 15 residues. Germline trimming cut 5 bases from V and 2 bases from J; bases unmatched to any gene: 8. The DNA for the CDR3 is TGTGCCAGCAGCACCCAAGGACAGGGTCCCTACGAGCAGTACTTC. Translated, it gives CASSTQGQGPYEQYF. Full variable domain (rest looked up from reference TRBV7-2 and TRBJ2-7): GAGVSQSPSNKVTEKGKDVELRCDPISGHTALYWYRQSLGQGLEFLIYFQGNSAPDKSGLPSDRFSAERTGGSVSTLTIQRTQQEDSAVYLCASSTQGQGPYEQYFGPGTRLTVT.

The chain employs TRBV25-1 and TRBJ1-4; TRBD1 is a possible D gene (6 bases). CDR1 and CDR2 from the germline V gene are MGHDK and SYGVNS. V shed 4 bases and J shed 1 base, with 13 bases lying between them. The CDR3 spans 16 residues. The CDR3 DNA reads as TGTGCCAGCAGTGGTTACACAGGGATAACTAATGAAAAACTGTTTTTT. Translation: CASSGYTGITNEKLFF.

In nucleotides, the CDR3 is TGTGCCAGCAGCCGCCATGCGCCGGGACAGGCCTACGAGCAGTACTTC. Residues: CASSRHAPGQAYEQYF. This sequence joins TRBV7-9 and TRBJ2-7; 8 nucleotides line up with TRBD1. Trimming at V came to 5 bases and at J to 2 bases, leaving 11 bases not matched to a gene. CDR1 and CDR2 from the germline V gene are SEHNR and FQNEAQ (reference sequence). This CDR3 spans 16 amino acids.

This clone was found a few times. This chain uses TRBV30 with TRBJ1-1; perhaps TRBD1 as D (6 bases). The V gene lost 2 bases and the J gene lost 2 bases, with 18 bases spanning the gap. The CDR3 is 16 residues long. CDR1 is GTSNPN, CDR2 SVGIG, per germline (reference sequence). CDR3 amino acids: CAWSLTRTAFNTEAFF. The CDR3 DNA reads TGTGCCTGGAGTCTGACCAGGACAGCCTTTAACACTGAAGCTTTCTTT.